The source of this T cell receptor beta chain is a study of blood T cells in healthy people across ages. V was trimmed by 2 bases and J by 4 bases, leaving 10 bases between them. The CDR3 is 15 amino acids. Germline V gene data show CDR1 as SGHRS and CDR2 as YFSETQ. Drawing of peripheral blood yielded 7.5 to 10 milliliters from each donor. Every sample had a minimum of 6.5 million PBMCs isolated. Extractions gave at least 5 micrograms of total RNA per sample. In its sample, this clonotype was seen once. Primed by a sample-barcoded 5' primer and a J-beta primer mix, a second PCR proceeded for about 6 to 12 cycles. With 12 random nucleotides, a template-switch adaptor tagged each individual cDNA molecule. TCRdb re-called the 5' RACE reads with MiXCR, one entry per CDR3 protein. Of approximately 800,000 distinct CDR3 sequences in the sample, approximately 53% were seen once.

This receptor was taken from a man aged 40-49 years in good health. The V gene is TRBV5-1, the J gene TRBJ1-6; D perhaps matches TRBD1 (5 bases). Sequencing input: blood. In DNA form, the CDR3 reads TGCGCCAGCAGCTTTCAGGGCCCTTATAATTCACCCCTCCACTTT. The encoded protein is CASSFQGPYNSPLHF.